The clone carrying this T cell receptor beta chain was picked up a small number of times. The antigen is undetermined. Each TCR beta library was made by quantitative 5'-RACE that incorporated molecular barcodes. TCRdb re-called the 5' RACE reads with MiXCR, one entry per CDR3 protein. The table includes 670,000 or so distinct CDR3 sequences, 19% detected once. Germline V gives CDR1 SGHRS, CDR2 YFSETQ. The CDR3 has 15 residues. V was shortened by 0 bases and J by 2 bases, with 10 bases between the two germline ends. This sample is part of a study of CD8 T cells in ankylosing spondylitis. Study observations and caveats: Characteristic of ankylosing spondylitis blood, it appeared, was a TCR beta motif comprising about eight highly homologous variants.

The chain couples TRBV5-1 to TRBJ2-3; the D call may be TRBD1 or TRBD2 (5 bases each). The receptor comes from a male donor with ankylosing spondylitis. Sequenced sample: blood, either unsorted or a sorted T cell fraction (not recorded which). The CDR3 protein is CASSLGDGITDTQYF. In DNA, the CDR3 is TGCGCCAGCAGCTTGGGGGACGGAATCACAGATACGCAGTATTTT.